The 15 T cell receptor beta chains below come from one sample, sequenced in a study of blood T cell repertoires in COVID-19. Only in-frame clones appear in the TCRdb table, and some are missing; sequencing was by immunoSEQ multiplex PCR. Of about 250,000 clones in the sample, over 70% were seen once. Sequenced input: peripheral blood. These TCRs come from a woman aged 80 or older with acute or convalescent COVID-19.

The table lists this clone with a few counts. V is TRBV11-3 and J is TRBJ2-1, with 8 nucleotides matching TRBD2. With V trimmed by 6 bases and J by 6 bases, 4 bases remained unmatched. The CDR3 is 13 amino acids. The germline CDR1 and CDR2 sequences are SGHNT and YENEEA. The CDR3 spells CASRRAGGNEQFF. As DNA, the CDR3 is TGTGCCAGCAGGCGCGCGGGGGGCAATGAGCAGTTCTTC.

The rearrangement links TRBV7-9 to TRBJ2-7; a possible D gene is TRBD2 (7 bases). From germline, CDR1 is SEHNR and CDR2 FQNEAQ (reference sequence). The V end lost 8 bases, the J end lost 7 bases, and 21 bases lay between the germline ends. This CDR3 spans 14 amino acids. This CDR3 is CASALGGGAWEQYF. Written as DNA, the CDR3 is TGTGCCAGCGCTCTTGGGGGGGGCGCGTGGGAGCAGTACTTC. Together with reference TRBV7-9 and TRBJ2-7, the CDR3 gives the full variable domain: DTGVSQNPRHKITKRGQNVTFRCDPISEHNRLYWYRQTLGQGPEFLTYFQNEAQLEKSRLLSDRFSAERPKGSFSTLEIQRTEQGDSAMYLCASALGGGAWEQYFGPGTRLTVT.

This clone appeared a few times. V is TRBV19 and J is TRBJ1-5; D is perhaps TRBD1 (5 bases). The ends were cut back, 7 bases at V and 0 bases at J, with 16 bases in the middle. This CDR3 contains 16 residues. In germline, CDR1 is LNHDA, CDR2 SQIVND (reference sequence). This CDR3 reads CASINGAGHSNQPQHF. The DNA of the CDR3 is TGTGCCAGTATCAATGGGGCAGGCCATAGCAATCAGCCCCAGCATTTT. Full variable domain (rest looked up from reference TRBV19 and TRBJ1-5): DGGITQSPKYLFRKEGQNVTLSCEQNLNHDAMYWYRQDPGQGLRLIYYSQIVNDFQKGDIAEGYSVSREKKESFPLTVTSAQKNPTAFYLCASINGAGHSNQPQHFGDGTRLSIL.

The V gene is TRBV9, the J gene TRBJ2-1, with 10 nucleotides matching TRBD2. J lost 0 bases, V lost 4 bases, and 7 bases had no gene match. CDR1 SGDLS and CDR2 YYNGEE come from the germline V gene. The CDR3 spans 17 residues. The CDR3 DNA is TGTGCCAGCAGCCCCGGACTAGCGGTGAGCTCCTACAATGAGCAGTTCTTC. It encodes CASSPGLAVSSYNEQFF.

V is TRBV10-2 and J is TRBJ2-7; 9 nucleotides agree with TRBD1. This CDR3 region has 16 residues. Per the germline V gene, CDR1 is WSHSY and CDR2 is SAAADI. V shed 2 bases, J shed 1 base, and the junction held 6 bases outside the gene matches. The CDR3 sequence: CASSELDRGYSYEQYF. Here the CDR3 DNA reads TGCGCCAGCAGTGAGCTCGACAGGGGGTATTCCTACGAGCAGTACTTC.

The CDR3 region has the DNA TGTGCCACCCAGGACAGCGTTACCGTTAACTATGGCTACACCTTC. Its protein product is CATQDSVTVNYGYTF. V and J are TRBV19 and TRBJ1-2; TRBD1 might be the D (6 bases). There are 15 residues in the CDR3. V was trimmed by 10 bases and J by 1 base, leaving 19 bases between them. The germline V gene encodes CDR1 LNHDA and CDR2 SQIVND (reference sequence). Combining the CDR3 with reference TRBV19 and TRBJ1-2 gives the whole variable domain DGGITQSPKYLFRKEGQNVTLSCEQNLNHDAMYWYRQDPGQGLRLIYYSQIVNDFQKGDIAEGYSVSREKKESFPLTVTSAQKNPTAFYLCATQDSVTVNYGYTFGSGTRLTVV.

The CDR3 DNA reads as TGTGCCAGCAGTGCATCCGGGACAGGGGTAACCTACGAGCAGTACTTC. Amino acids: CASSASGTGVTYEQYF. The chain is built from TRBV2 and TRBJ2-7; 10 nucleotides match TRBD1. This CDR3 has 16 residues. After removal of 4 bases from V and 2 bases from J, the junction contained 8 bases not matched to a gene. The germline gives CDR1 SNHLY, CDR2 FYNNEI. Drawing the rest from reference TRBV2 and TRBJ2-7, the complete variable domain is EPEVTQTPSHQVTQMGQEVILRCVPISNHLYFYWYRQILGQKVEFLVSFYNNEISEKSEIFDDQFSVERPDGSNFTLKIRSTKLEDSAMYFCASSASGTGVTYEQYFGPGTRLTVT.

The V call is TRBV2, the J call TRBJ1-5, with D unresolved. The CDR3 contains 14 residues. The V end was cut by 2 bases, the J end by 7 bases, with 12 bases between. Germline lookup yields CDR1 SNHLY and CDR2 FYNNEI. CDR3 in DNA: TGTGCCAGCAGTGAACGGGATTTTTTACAGCCCCAGCATTTT. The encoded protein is CASSERDFLQPQHF. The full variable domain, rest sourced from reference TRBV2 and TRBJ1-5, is EPEVTQTPSHQVTQMGQEVILRCVPISNHLYFYWYRQILGQKVEFLVSFYNNEISEKSEIFDDQFSVERPDGSNFTLKIRSTKLEDSAMYFCASSERDFLQPQHFGDGTRLSIL.

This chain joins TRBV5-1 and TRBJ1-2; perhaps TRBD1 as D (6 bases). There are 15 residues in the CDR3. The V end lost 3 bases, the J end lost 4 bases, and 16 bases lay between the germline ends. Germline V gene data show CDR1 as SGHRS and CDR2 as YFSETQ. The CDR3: CASSSLAGAGYGYTF. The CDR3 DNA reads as TGCGCCAGCAGCTCCCTGGCGGGGGCGGGCTATGGCTACACCTTC.

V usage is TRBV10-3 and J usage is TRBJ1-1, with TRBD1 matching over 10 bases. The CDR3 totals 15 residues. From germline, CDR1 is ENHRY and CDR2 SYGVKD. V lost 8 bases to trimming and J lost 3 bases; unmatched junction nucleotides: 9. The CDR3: CAIGETGGRDTEAFF. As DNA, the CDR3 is TGTGCCATCGGCGAGACAGGGGGCCGGGACACTGAAGCTTTCTTT.

CDR3 nucleotides: TGTGCCAGCAGTTCAGAGCGGGCGCTTTACGAGCAGTACTTC. Amino acid sequence: CASSSERALYEQYF. The V call is TRBV6-2 or TRBV6-3, the J call TRBJ2-7; D is possibly TRBD2 (6 bases). This CDR3 has 14 residues. The V gene's germline CDR1 is MNHEY and CDR2 SVGEGT. Trimming cost V 4 bases and J 4 bases, with 14 bases left between them.

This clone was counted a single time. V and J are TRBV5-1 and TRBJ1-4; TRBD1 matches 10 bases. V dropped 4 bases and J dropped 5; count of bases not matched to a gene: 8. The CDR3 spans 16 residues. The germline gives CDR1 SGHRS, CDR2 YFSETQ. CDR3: CASSMEGQGFNEKLFF. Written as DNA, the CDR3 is TGCGCCAGCAGCATGGAGGGACAGGGGTTCAATGAAAAACTGTTTTTT. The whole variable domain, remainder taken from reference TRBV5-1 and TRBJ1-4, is KAGVTQTPRYLIKTRGQQVTLSCSPISGHRSVSWYQQTPGQGLQFLFEYFSETQRNKGNFPGRFSGRQFSNSRSEMNVSTLELGDSALYLCASSMEGQGFNEKLFFGSGTQLSVL.

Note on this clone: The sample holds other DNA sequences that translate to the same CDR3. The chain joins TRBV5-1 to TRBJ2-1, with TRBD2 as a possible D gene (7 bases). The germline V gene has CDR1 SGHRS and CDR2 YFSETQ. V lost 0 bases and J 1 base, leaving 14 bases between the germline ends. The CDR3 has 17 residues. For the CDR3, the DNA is TGCGCCAGCAGCTTGGCCGGGGGGCCTTCTTCCTACAATGAGCAGTTCTTC. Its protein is CASSLAGGPSSYNEQFF.

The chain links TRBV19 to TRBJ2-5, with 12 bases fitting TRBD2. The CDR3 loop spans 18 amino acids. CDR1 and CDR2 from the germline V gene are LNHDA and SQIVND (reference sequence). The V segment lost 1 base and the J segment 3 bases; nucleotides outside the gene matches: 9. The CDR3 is CASSIGLTSGSAKETQYF. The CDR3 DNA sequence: TGTGCCAGTAGTATAGGTCTGACTAGCGGGAGTGCAAAAGAGACCCAGTACTTC. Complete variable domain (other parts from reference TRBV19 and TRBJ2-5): DGGITQSPKYLFRKEGQNVTLSCEQNLNHDAMYWYRQDPGQGLRLIYYSQIVNDFQKGDIAEGYSVSREKKESFPLTVTSAQKNPTAFYLCASSIGLTSGSAKETQYFGPGTRLLVL.

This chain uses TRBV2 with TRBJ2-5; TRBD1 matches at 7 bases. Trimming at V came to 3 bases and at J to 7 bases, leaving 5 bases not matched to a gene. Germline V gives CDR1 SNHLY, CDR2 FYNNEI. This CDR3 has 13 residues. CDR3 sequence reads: CASSDRGRWTQYF. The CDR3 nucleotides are TGTGCCAGCAGTGATAGGGGGCGGTGGACCCAGTACTTC.